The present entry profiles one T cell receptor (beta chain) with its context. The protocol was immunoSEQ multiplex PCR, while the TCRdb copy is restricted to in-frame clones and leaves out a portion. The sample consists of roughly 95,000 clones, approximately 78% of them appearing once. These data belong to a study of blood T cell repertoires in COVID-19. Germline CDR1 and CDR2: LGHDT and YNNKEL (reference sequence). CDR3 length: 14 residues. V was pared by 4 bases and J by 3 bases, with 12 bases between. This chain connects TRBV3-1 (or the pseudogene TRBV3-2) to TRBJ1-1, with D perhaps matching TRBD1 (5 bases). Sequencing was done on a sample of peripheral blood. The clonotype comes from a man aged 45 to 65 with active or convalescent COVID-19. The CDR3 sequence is CASSRTGDYTEAFF. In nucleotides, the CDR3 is TGTGCCAGCAGCCGAACAGGAGACTACACTGAAGCTTTCTTT.